The 10 T cell receptor beta chains presented below share a single source sample, sequenced in a study of T cells in narcolepsy. The method was immunoSEQ multiplex PCR; TCRdb's version includes in-frame clones alone and lacks a portion of them. The top ten clones hold 1.2% of a sample with some 32,000 clones, roughly 78% of them seen once. Sequenced material: CD45RA- memory CD4+ T cells from PBMCs. The origin of the receptors is a human donor with narcolepsy.

The chain links TRBV2 to TRBJ2-3; 7 bases match TRBD1. The germline V gene has CDR1 SNHLY and CDR2 FYNNEI. This CDR3 is built from 16 residues. The trim removed 8 bases at V and 4 bases at J, leaving 15 bases unmatched. The CDR3 DNA reads as TGTGCCAGCGGAAGGGGGACGAGGGGGCGATCAGATACGCAGTATTTT. Translating it yields CASGRGTRGRSDTQYF.

V usage is TRBV19 and J usage is TRBJ2-2; D remains ambiguous. Germline V lookup: CDR1 LNHDA, CDR2 SQIVND (reference sequence). The CDR3 length is 16 residues. V lost 1 base to trimming and J lost 0 bases, with 9 bases between them. CDR3 protein: CASSIGGSANTGELFF. CDR3 DNA sequence: TGTGCCAGTAGTATAGGTGGCAGCGCGAACACCGGGGAGCTGTTTTTT.

In its sample, this clone was seen a few times. The chain couples TRBV7-2 to TRBJ2-6; 7 positions match TRBD1. Losses at the gene ends were 1 base for V and 4 bases for J; bases not matched to a gene: 1. CDR1 is SGHTA, CDR2 FQGNSA, per germline. There are 15 residues in the CDR3. The DNA of the CDR3 is TGTGCCAGCAGCTTAGGGGGACAGGGGGCCAACGTCCTGACTTTC. Its protein product is CASSLGGQGANVLTF.

The chain carries TRBV5-1 and TRBJ2-1, with D perhaps assigned TRBD1 or TRBD2 (5 bases each). V was shortened by 2 bases and J by 10 bases, with 16 bases between the two germline ends. CDR3 length: 14 residues. Germline loops: CDR1 SGHRS, CDR2 YFSETQ. The CDR3 nucleotides are TGCGCCAGCAGCTTAGACGGTGGGACCTTGGAGCAGTTCTTC. Translated, it gives CASSLDGGTLEQFF.

The V call is TRBV7-9, the J call TRBJ1-1, with 7 bases that match TRBD1. Germline CDR1 SEHNR, CDR2 FQNEAQ (reference sequence). The CDR3 loop spans 15 amino acids. With 5 bases clipped from V and 1 base from J, the junction kept 7 bases outside the gene matches. CDR3 bases: TGTGCCAGCAGCAAGAAAGGGACAGAGAACACTGAAGCTTTCTTT. Encoded protein: CASSKKGTENTEAFF.

The chain links TRBV7-9 to TRBJ2-6; TRBD1 matches 10 bases. Germline-derived CDR1 and CDR2 are SEHNR and FQNEAQ (reference sequence). This CDR3 has 14 residues. V lost 4 bases, J lost 10 bases, and 4 bases stayed unmatched. CDR3 DNA: TGTGCCAGCAGCTCGGACAGGGGGAGGAACGTCCTGACTTTC. Translated: CASSSDRGRNVLTF. The full variable domain, with the rest looked up from reference TRBV7-9 and TRBJ2-6, is DTGVSQNPRHKITKRGQNVTFRCDPISEHNRLYWYRQTLGQGPEFLTYFQNEAQLEKSRLLSDRFSAERPKGSFSTLEIQRTEQGDSAMYLCASSSDRGRNVLTFGAGSRLTVL.

The chain recombines TRBV10-3 with TRBJ2-1; weak D call: TRBD2 (7 bases). The CDR3 runs to 15 residues. V was pared by 6 bases and J by 7 bases, with 19 bases between. Germline-derived CDR1 and CDR2 are ENHRY and SYGVKD. The CDR3 coding sequence is TGTGCCATCAGACTCGGGGGCGGGGGCCCTAATGAGCAGTTCTTC. Residues: CAIRLGGGGPNEQFF.

J is TRBJ2-3 and V is TRBV5-6, with 13 bases matching TRBD2. V shed 0 bases, J shed 1 base, and the junction held 8 bases outside the gene matches. This CDR3 has 19 amino acids. Germline V gives CDR1 SGHDT, CDR2 YYEEEE. The CDR3: CASSLAALAGGLGTDTQYF. The CDR3 DNA follows: TGTGCCAGCAGCTTGGCGGCACTAGCGGGGGGGCTGGGCACAGATACGCAGTATTTT. Drawing the rest from reference TRBV5-6 and TRBJ2-3, the complete variable domain is DAGVTQSPTHLIKTRGQQVTLRCSPKSGHDTVSWYQQALGQGPQFIFQYYEEEERQRGNFPDRFSGHQFPNYSSELNVNALLLGDSALYLCASSLAALAGGLGTDTQYFGPGTRLTVL.

The chain uses TRBV6-5 and TRBJ1-1; no clear D. Germline CDR1 reads MNHEY; CDR2 reads SVGAGI. This CDR3 has 13 residues. V lost 1 base, J lost 1 base, and 4 bases lay in between. In DNA, the CDR3 is TGTGCCAGCAGTTACTACTCGAACACTGAAGCTTTCTTT. Translation gives CASSYYSNTEAFF.

This sequence joins TRBV18 and TRBJ1-2, with D unclear. The CDR3 is 11 amino acids. Per germline, CDR1 KGHSH and CDR2 LQKENI. Trimming took 6 bases from V and 9 from J, leaving 11 bases between them. Here the CDR3 reads CASSPQNSYTF. In DNA, the CDR3 is TGTGCCAGCTCGCCGCAGAATAGCTACACCTTC.